This T cell receptor (beta chain) stems from a study of cytomegalovirus exposure and HLA in healthy donors. The study, taken as a whole, reports: Versus the 666-donor mean, an Asian-associated ancestry cluster reportedly showed fewer N-insertions in a later analysis.

On this clone itself: Antigen specificity is unknown.

Primers for the PCR totalled 60 Vbeta and 13 Jbeta. Method: immunoSEQ multiplex PCR; TCRdb's copy keeps in-frame clones and lacks some. The sample lists 85,000 to 110,000 clones, roughly three quarters occurring once. The germline gives CDR1 SGHAT, CDR2 FQNNGV. The CDR3 has 13 amino acids. V was trimmed by 3 bases and J by 1 base, leaving 6 bases between them. The source of this sequence is a man aged 50 to 59 in good health and CMV-seropositive. This chain uses TRBV11-2 with TRBJ1-1; D is unclear. Sequencing input: PBMCs. The CDR3 sequence: CASSFYGNTEAFF. The CDR3 DNA follows: TGTGCCAGCAGCTTTTACGGGAACACTGAAGCTTTCTTT. The full variable domain, its missing parts supplied by reference TRBV11-2 and TRBJ1-1, is EAGVAQSPRYKIIEKRQSVAFWCNPISGHATLYWYQQILGQGPKLLIQFQNNGVVDDSQLPKDRFSAERLKGVDSTLKIQPAKLEDSAVYLCASSFYGNTEAFFGQGTRLTVV.